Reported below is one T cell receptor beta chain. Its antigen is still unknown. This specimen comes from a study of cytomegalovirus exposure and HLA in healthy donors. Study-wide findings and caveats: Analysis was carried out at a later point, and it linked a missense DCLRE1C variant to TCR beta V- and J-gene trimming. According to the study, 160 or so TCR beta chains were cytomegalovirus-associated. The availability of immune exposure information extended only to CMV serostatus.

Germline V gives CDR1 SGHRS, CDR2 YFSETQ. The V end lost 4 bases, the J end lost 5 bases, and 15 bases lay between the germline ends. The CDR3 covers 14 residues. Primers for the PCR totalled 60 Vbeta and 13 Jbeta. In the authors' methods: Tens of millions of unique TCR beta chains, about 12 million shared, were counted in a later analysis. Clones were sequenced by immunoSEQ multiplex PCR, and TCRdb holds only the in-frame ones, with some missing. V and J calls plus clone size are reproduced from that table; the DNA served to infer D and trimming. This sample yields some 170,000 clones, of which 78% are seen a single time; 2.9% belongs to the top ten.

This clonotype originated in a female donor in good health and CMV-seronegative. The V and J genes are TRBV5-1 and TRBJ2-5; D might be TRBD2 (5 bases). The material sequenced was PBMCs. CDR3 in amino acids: CASSPGKPRETQYF. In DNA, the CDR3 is TGCGCCAGCAGCCCGGGGAAGCCCAGGGAGACCCAGTACTTC. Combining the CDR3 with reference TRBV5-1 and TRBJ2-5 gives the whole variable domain KAGVTQTPRYLIKTRGQQVTLSCSPISGHRSVSWYQQTPGQGLQFLFEYFSETQRNKGNFPGRFSGRQFSNSRSEMNVSTLELGDSALYLCASSPGKPRETQYFGPGTRLLVL.